This paragraph reports one TCR beta chain. The target antigen is unknown. TCRdb's table, derived via immunoSEQ multiplex PCR, lists solely in-frame clones and lacks some. The table records 15,000 to 20,000 clones, approximately 83% of them present only once. V was clipped by 0 bases and J by 3 bases, with 9 bases between them. The CDR3 is 15 residues long. Germline V gene lookup returns CDR1 LGHNA and CDR2 YNFKEQ. This sample is part of a study of PD-1 blockade in classical Hodgkin lymphoma. Time point defined: cycle 4 day 1 (C4D1), after around six weeks of nivolumab. Each of the patients experienced relapse following autologous stem cell transplantation, and their brentuximab vedotin exposure differed. Notes on the study in general: Repertoire differences have undefined causes, possibly disease activity or prior therapy. Diversity similar to that of newly diagnosed patients was seen at baseline in complete responders.

This chain joins TRBV4-2 and TRBJ2-1; D uncertain. The sample here was peripheral blood mononuclear cells (PBMCs), taken before the fourth cycle of nivolumab. This TCR was sampled from a human donor with classical Hodgkin lymphoma. The CDR3 nucleotides are TGTGCCAGCAGCCAAGATGAGACCGTCTACAATGAGCAGTTCTTC. It codes for CASSQDETVYNEQFF.